This T cell receptor beta chain stems from a study of cytomegalovirus exposure and HLA in healthy donors. Findings and caveats of the study: HLA allele associations emerged for some 16,000 TCR beta sequences in a later analysis, at 0.05 false discovery rate. Most of the TCR beta V segments (in an earlier analysis) were productive either about 90% or about 30% of the time. It emerged from a later analysis that several of the most significant clusters appeared to be linked to common viral pathogens.

About this clone itself: Its antigen remains unknown.

J lost 8 bases, V lost 11 bases, and 6 bases had no gene match. The CDR3 is 12 amino acids. Germline V gene sequence: CDR1 SGHTA, CDR2 FQGNSA. 60 Vbeta and 13 Jbeta primers were used in PCR. Measured with immunoSEQ multiplex PCR; TCRdb has only the in-frame clones, and not every one. This listing includes 80,000 to 100,000 clones. Sequencing used PBMCs. This sequence originates from a man in his forties or fifties in good health and CMV-seropositive. The chain combines TRBV7-2 with TRBJ1-2, with 12 bases aligning to TRBD1. CDR3 DNA: TGTGCCTCCCGGGACAGGGGGCCCGGCTACACCTTC. This codes for CASRDRGPGYTF.